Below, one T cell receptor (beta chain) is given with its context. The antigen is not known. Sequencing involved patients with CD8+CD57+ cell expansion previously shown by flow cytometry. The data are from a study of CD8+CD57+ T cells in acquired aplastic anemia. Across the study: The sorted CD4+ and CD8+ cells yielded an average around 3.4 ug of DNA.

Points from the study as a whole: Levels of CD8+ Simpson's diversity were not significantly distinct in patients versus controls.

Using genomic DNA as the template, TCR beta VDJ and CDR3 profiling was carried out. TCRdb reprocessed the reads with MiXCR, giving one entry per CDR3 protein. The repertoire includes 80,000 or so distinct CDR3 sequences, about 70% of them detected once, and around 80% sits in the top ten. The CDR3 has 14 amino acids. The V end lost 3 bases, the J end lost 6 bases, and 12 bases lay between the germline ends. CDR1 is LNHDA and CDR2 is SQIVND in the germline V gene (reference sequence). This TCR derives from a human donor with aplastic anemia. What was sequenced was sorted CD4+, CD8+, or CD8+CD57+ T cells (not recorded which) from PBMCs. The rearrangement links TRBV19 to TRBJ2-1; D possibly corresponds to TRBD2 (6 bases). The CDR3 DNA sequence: TGTGCCAGTAGTATGGTCCAGGGAGGCAATGAGCAGTTCTTC. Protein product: CASSMVQGGNEQFF.